Given below is one T cell receptor (beta chain) in context. These data belong to a study of quantifying T cell responses using KT2 cells. The wider study: cDNA was made from DNase-treated RNA using alpha and beta constant primers.

From germline, CDR1 is LNHDA and CDR2 SQIVND (reference sequence). CDR3 size: 15 residues. Between the trimmed V and J ends, which lost 3 bases and 1 base, there was a span of 10 bases. A single-stranded UMI oligo with SP2 sequence was ligated to cDNA 3' ends. An equimolar mix of RC1.1 and RC1.2 primed the beta chain across TRBC1 and TRBC2. TCRdb re-called the UMI-ligation and nested PCR reads through MiXCR, storing one row per CDR3 protein. This table has over 40,000 distinct CDR3 sequences, 11% appearing once. Sequenced input: PBMCs spiked with cells of the T cell clone KT2. The chain recombines TRBV19 with TRBJ1-5; D gene ambiguous. This clonotype originated in a human donor. The CDR3 region has the DNA TGTGCCAGTAGTATTTGGCAGGACAGCAATCAGCCCCAGCATTTT. It is translated as CASSIWQDSNQPQHF.